Listed below are T cell receptor beta chains from one sample, sequenced in a study of spatial heterogeneity in lung cancer. TCRdb analysed the 5' RACE reads with MiXCR anew, one entry per CDR3 protein. The data contain 25,000 or so distinct CDR3 sequences, 3% to 4% of them singletons. The sample here was PBMCs, taken at surgery. These TCRs come from a female donor with early-stage non-small cell lung cancer. Both conserved end residues are part of each CDR3. Each record gives: V gene, J gene, CDR3 protein.

V gene: TRBV20-1; J gene: TRBJ2-7; CDR3 protein: CSVRGSGISYEQYF
V gene: TRBV5-1; J gene: TRBJ1-1; CDR3 protein: CASSPGGGSPMNTEAFF
V gene: TRBV12-3/TRBV12-4; J gene: TRBJ2-7; CDR3 protein: CASSSGPEQYF
V gene: TRBV12-3/TRBV12-4; J gene: TRBJ2-1; CDR3 protein: CASSFSGGPRDEQFF
V gene: TRBV27; J gene: TRBJ2-7; CDR3 protein: CTSSSRWTSGSVYEQYF
V gene: TRBV12-3/TRBV12-4; J gene: TRBJ2-3; CDR3 protein: CASSLAGVVADTQYF
V gene: TRBV7-9; J gene: TRBJ1-1; CDR3 protein: CASIQGRGMGTEAFF
V gene: TRBV6-2/TRBV6-3; J gene: TRBJ2-1; CDR3 protein: CASSYSVAYNEQFF
V gene: TRBV7-2; J gene: TRBJ2-7; CDR3 protein: CASSLDRSGRRSEQYF
V gene: TRBV12-3/TRBV12-4; J gene: TRBJ2-7; CDR3 protein: CASSLGVGTIYEQYF
V gene: TRBV5-1; J gene: TRBJ2-7; CDR3 protein: CASSSPRQGGYEQYF
V gene: TRBV25-1; J gene: TRBJ2-3; CDR3 protein: CASSFSRGGGPTTDTQYF
V gene: TRBV15; J gene: TRBJ2-7; CDR3 protein: CATSSSTSSYEQYF
V gene: TRBV7-7; J gene: TRBJ2-3; CDR3 protein: CASSRDHQHTQYF
V gene: TRBV10-2; J gene: TRBJ2-7; CDR3 protein: CASISSGSYEQYF
V gene: TRBV18; J gene: TRBJ2-1; CDR3 protein: CASSPRTRKVYNEQFF
V gene: TRBV27; J gene: TRBJ1-1; CDR3 protein: CASRMNRAEAFF
V gene: TRBV3-1; J gene: TRBJ2-1; CDR3 protein: CASSRYNEQFF
V gene: TRBV4-2; J gene: TRBJ2-7; CDR3 protein: CASVPGQGLYEQYF